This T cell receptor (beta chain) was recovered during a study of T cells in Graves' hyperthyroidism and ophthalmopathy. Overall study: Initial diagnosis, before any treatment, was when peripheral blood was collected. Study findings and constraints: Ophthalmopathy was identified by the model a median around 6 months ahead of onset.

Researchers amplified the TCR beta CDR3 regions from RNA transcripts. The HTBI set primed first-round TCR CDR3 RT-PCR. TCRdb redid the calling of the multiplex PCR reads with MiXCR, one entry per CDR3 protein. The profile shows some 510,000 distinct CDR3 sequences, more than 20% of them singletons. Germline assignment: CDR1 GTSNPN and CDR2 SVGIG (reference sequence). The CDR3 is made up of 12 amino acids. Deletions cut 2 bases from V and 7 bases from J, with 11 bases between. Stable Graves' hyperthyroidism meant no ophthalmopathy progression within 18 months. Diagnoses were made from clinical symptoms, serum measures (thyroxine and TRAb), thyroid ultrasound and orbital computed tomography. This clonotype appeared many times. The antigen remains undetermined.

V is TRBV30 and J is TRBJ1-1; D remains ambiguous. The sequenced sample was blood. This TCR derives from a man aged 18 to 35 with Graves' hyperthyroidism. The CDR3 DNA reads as TGTGCCTGGAGTACCGGACGGTTTGAAGCTTTCTTT. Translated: CAWSTGRFEAFF.